These 10 T cell receptor beta chains were all obtained from the same sample, sequenced in a study of blood T cells in healthy people across ages. Next came a second PCR, run for roughly 6 to 11 cycles, which used a sample-barcoded 5' primer along with a J-beta primer mix. TCRdb itself ran the 5' RACE reads through MiXCR, one entry per CDR3 protein. The repertoire holds approximately 850,000 distinct CDR3 sequences, with more than 45% as singletons. The specimen sequenced was blood. These receptors originate from a man younger than 40 in good health.

This clonotype was counted a few times. An end of the junction does not agree with germline; a read error may underlie this. The chain uses TRBV27 and TRBJ2-3, with 8 bases fitting TRBD2. From germline, CDR1 is MNHEY and CDR2 SMNVEV (reference sequence). The CDR3 runs 16 residues. The chain's CDR3 is CACSLWGLDVPDTQYF. The CDR3 DNA reads TGTGCCTGCAGTTTATGGGGACTAGACGTCCCAGATACGCAGTATTTT.

The CDR3 here is CASTAIRSAGEAFF. The CDR3 bases are TGTGCCAGCACCGCGATTAGAAGCGCAGGTGAAGCTTTCTTT. This chain joins TRBV6-5 and TRBJ1-1; no firm D call. CDR3 length: 14 amino acids. V dropped 7 bases and J dropped 7 bases, with 19 bases sitting between them. Germline assignment: CDR1 MNHEY and CDR2 SVGAGI.

This clonotype occurred a few times. The CDR3 nucleotides read TGTGCCAGCAGCCGAGACGGGGGGGGAAACATTCAGTACTTC. Its translation is CASSRDGGGNIQYF. The chain couples TRBV5-6 to TRBJ2-4, with TRBD2 identical over 8 bases. The CDR3 covers 14 residues. V lost 4 bases, J lost 6 bases, and 6 bases stayed unmatched. The germline CDR1 and CDR2 sequences are SGHDT and YYEEEE.

The chain employs TRBV9 and TRBJ2-7; weak D call: TRBD2 (6 bases). The end of the DNA fits TRBJ2-5 better, so the J call may be wrong. Germline loops: CDR1 SGDLS, CDR2 YYNGEE. The CDR3 sequence is 17 residues long. The CDR3 loop is CASSVGPGTSKKGTQYF. The CDR3 coding sequence is TGTGCCAGCAGCGTAGGCCCCGGGACTTCCAAGAAGGGGACCCAGTACTTC.

In its sample, this clonotype was seen many times. The V gene is TRBV7-8, the J gene TRBJ2-1; D could derive from TRBD1 or TRBD2 (5 bases each). Looked up from germline, CDR1 is SGHVS and CDR2 is FQNEAQ. This CDR3 contains 16 residues. Trimming pared 5 bases from V and 5 bases from J, leaving 19 bases between. The CDR3 DNA is TGTGCCAGCAGCCTGGGGGACGCCCGCTTACACAATGAGCAGTTCTTC. Residues: CASSLGDARLHNEQFF.

This chain connects TRBV30 to TRBJ1-2; D uncertain. There are 14 residues in the CDR3. V lost 5 bases to trimming and J lost 7 bases, with 20 bases between them. Germline V gene data show CDR1 as GTSNPN and CDR2 as SVGIG (reference sequence). The CDR3 nucleotides read TGTGCCTGGGGGGTGTTGCTCGATAGTAGTGGCTACACCTTC. Translated, it gives CAWGVLLDSSGYTF.

The gene calls are TRBV12-3 or TRBV12-4 and TRBJ2-1; D possibly corresponds to TRBD1 (6 bases). This CDR3 is 13 amino acids long. The V and J ends lost 5 bases and 3 bases respectively, with 8 bases between them. CDR3 sequence (DNA): TGTGCCAGCAGTATGGACAGCTACAATGAGCAGTTCTTC. It codes for CASSMDSYNEQFF.

This clonotype was recorded a few times. J is TRBJ2-4 and V is TRBV7-2, with 9 bases that match TRBD2. The DNA end is a closer match to TRBJ2-7, so the J assignment may be wrong. The CDR3 contains 16 residues. Germline CDR1 SGHTA, CDR2 FQGNSA. DNA for the CDR3: TGTGCCAGCAGCTTAAGCGGCGGGAGGGCCGTGGACGAGCAGTACTTC. As protein: CASSLSGGRAVDEQYF.

The rearrangement uses TRBV3-1 and TRBJ2-5, with D hard to call. The DNA end is more similar to TRBJ2-7, so the J call may be wrong. CDR1 is LGHDT and CDR2 is YNNKEL in the germline V gene (reference sequence). This CDR3 spans 17 amino acids. CDR3 nucleotides: TGTGCCAGCAGCCAAGATCTTTCGGAGACACCTACCTACGAGCAGTACTTC. Protein: CASSQDLSETPTYEQYF.

This clonotype was seen a few times. The rearrangement uses TRBV29-1 and TRBJ2-1; 7 nucleotides agree with TRBD2. This CDR3 has 14 residues. J gave up 8 bases and V 5 bases, and 12 bases lay outside the gene matches. Germline V gene sequence: CDR1 SQVTM, CDR2 ANQGSEA. CDR3: CSVWGGTLGHEQFF. CDR3 DNA: TGCAGCGTTTGGGGGGGGACGCTCGGGCATGAGCAGTTCTTC.